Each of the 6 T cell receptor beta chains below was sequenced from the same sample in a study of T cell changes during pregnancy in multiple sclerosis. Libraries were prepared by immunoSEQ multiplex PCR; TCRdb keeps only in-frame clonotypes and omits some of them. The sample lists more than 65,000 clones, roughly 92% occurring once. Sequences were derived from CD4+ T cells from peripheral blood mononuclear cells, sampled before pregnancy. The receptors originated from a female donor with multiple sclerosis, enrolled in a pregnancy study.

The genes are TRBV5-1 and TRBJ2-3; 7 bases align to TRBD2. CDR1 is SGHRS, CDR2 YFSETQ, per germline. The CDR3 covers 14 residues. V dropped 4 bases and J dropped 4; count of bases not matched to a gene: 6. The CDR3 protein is CASSSGTSADTQYF. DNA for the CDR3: TGCGCCAGCAGCAGCGGAACTAGCGCAGATACGCAGTATTTT.

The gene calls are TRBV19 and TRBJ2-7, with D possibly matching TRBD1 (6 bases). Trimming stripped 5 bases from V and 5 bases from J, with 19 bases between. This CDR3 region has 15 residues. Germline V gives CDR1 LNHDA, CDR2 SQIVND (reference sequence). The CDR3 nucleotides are TGTGCCAGTAGTTCTCAACAGGGCCTCGGACACGAGCAGTACTTC. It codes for CASSSQQGLGHEQYF.

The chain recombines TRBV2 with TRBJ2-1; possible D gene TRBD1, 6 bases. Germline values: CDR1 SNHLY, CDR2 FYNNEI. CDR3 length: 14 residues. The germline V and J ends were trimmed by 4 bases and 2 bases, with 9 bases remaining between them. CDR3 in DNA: TGTGCCAGCAGTGTAGGACAGCCCTACAATGAGCAGTTCTTC. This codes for CASSVGQPYNEQFF.

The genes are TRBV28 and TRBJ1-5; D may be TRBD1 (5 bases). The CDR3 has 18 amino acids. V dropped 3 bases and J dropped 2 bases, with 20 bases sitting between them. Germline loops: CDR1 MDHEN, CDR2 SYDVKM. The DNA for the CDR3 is TGTGCCAGCAGTTTTGGGGCAGTGGGTCTCCGGGGCAATCAGCCCCAGCATTTT. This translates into CASSFGAVGLRGNQPQHF. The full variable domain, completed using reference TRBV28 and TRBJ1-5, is DVKVTQSSRYLVKRTGEKVFLECVQDMDHENMFWYRQDPGLGLRLIYFSYDVKMKEKGDIPEGYSVSREKKERFSLILESASTNQTSMYLCASSFGAVGLRGNQPQHFGDGTRLSIL.

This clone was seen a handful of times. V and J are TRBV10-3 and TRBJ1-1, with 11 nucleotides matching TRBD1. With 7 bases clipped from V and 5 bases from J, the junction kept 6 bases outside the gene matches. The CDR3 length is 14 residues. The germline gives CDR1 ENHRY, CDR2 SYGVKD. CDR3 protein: CAIKGDRGWTEAFF. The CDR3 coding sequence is TGTGCCATCAAAGGGGACAGGGGGTGGACTGAAGCTTTCTTT.

The CDR3: CASTLRTGGTSPLHF. The CDR3 nucleotides are TGTGCCAGTACCCTACGGACAGGGGGCACTTCACCCCTCCACTTT. This rearrangement joins TRBV19 to TRBJ1-6; 11 bases agree with TRBD1. The CDR3 extends over 15 amino acids. Germline values: CDR1 LNHDA, CDR2 SQIVND (reference sequence). V shed 7 bases, J shed 9 bases, and the junction held 8 bases outside the gene matches.